The rows below give T cell receptor beta chains drawn from one sample of a study of shared clonotypes between healthy human individuals. Clones were read by immunoSEQ multiplex PCR, and TCRdb kept only the in-frame ones, dropping some. The sample lists some 1,600,000 clones; 95% to 99% were seen once. The source material was naive CD4+ T cells sorted from blood. These receptor sequences come from a man aged 25-40 years in good health. Both conserved end residues are part of each CDR3. A D gene is named only where the DNA matches it firmly. Only some rows state a clone size, as once, few, many or a class for expanded clones.

J gene: TRBJ2-7
V gene: TRBV18
D gene: .
clone size: .
CDR3 protein: CASSTGTSYEQYF
CDR3 DNA: TGTGCCAGCTCTACCGGGACATCCTACGAGCAGTACTTC

J gene: TRBJ1-1
V gene: TRBV4-3
D gene: .
clone size: .
CDR3 protein: CASSHYKGGVNTEAFF
CDR3 DNA: TGCGCCAGCAGCCATTACAAAGGGGGGGTGAACACTGAAGCTTTCTTT

J gene: TRBJ1-5
V gene: TRBV4-3
D gene: .
clone size: .
CDR3 protein: CASSQEWRGGNQPQHF
CDR3 DNA: TGCGCCAGCAGCCAAGAGTGGAGGGGAGGCAATCAGCCCCAGCATTTT

J gene: TRBJ2-1
V gene: TRBV15
D gene: TRBD2
clone size: .
CDR3 protein: CATSRGVAGYNEQFF
CDR3 DNA: TGTGCCACCAGCAGAGGGGTAGCGGGCTACAATGAGCAGTTCTTC

J gene: TRBJ2-7
V gene: TRBV5-4
D gene: TRBD2
clone size: .
CDR3 protein: CASSLVERGTYEQYF
CDR3 DNA: TGTGCCAGCAGCTTGGTTGAGCGGGGGACCTACGAGCAGTACTTC

J gene: TRBJ2-3
V gene: TRBV11-2
D gene: .
clone size: .
CDR3 protein: CASSHRGWTDTQYF
CDR3 DNA: TGTGCCAGCAGCCATCGAGGGTGGACAGATACGCAGTATTTT

J gene: TRBJ2-3
V gene: TRBV13
D gene: TRBD2
clone size: .
CDR3 protein: CASSPGLAGGDTQYF
CDR3 DNA: TGTGCCAGCAGCCCGGGACTAGCGGGAGGAGATACGCAGTATTTT

J gene: TRBJ2-3
V gene: TRBV9
D gene: .
clone size: few
CDR3 protein: CASSVGDTQYF
CDR3 DNA: TGTGCCAGCAGCGTAGGAGATACGCAGTATTTT

J gene: TRBJ2-4
V gene: TRBV4-1
D gene: .
clone size: .
CDR3 protein: CASSLSGGTVNIQYF
CDR3 DNA: TGCGCCAGCAGCCTTTCGGGAGGGACAGTGAACATTCAGTACTTC

J gene: TRBJ2-7
V gene: TRBV5-1
D gene: .
clone size: .
CDR3 protein: CASSFTSTENYEQYF
CDR3 DNA: TGCGCCAGCAGCTTCACCTCGACAGAGAACTACGAGCAGTACTTC

J gene: TRBJ2-1
V gene: TRBV11-2
D gene: TRBD2
clone size: .
CDR3 protein: CASSRGSLALNEQFF
CDR3 DNA: TGTGCCAGCAGCCGCGGGAGCCTCGCGTTGAATGAGCAGTTCTTC

J gene: TRBJ2-2
V gene: TRBV5-6
D gene: .
clone size: .
CDR3 protein: CASSLGPGGPANTGELFF
CDR3 DNA: TGTGCCAGCAGCTTGGGCCCTGGGGGCCCCGCGAACACCGGGGAGCTGTTTTTT

J gene: TRBJ2-1
V gene: TRBV7-6
D gene: TRBD1
clone size: .
CDR3 protein: CASSPRGQGIPDSYNEQFF
CDR3 DNA: TGTGCCAGCAGCCCGCGGGGACAGGGGATCCCCGACTCCTACAATGAGCAGTTCTTC

J gene: TRBJ1-3
V gene: TRBV18
D gene: .
clone size: once
CDR3 protein: CASSPPASGNTIYF
CDR3 DNA: TGTGCCAGCTCACCACCTGCCTCTGGAAACACCATATATTTT

J gene: TRBJ2-2
V gene: TRBV19
D gene: .
clone size: once
CDR3 protein: CASSIAGWTGELFF
CDR3 DNA: TGTGCCAGTAGTATAGCGGGCTGGACCGGGGAGCTGTTTTTT

J gene: TRBJ1-4
V gene: TRBV6-1
D gene: .
clone size: .
CDR3 protein: CASSDTRRGEKLFF
CDR3 DNA: TGTGCCAGCAGTGATACCAGGCGGGGGGAAAAACTGTTTTTT

J gene: TRBJ1-4
V gene: TRBV7-9
D gene: .
clone size: .
CDR3 protein: CASTPSRGVRAATNEKLFF
CDR3 DNA: TGTGCCAGCACCCCTTCGAGGGGAGTCAGGGCTGCAACTAATGAAAAACTGTTTTTT

J gene: TRBJ2-1
V gene: TRBV7-2
D gene: .
clone size: .
CDR3 protein: CASSLDGGLYNEQFF
CDR3 DNA: TGTGCCAGCAGCTTAGACGGGGGCCTCTACAATGAGCAGTTCTTC

J gene: TRBJ2-1
V gene: TRBV30
D gene: .
clone size: .
CDR3 protein: CAGISGPSSYNEQFF
CDR3 DNA: TGTGCCGGGATTTCGGGCCCGAGCTCCTACAATGAGCAGTTCTTC

J gene: TRBJ2-3
V gene: TRBV2
D gene: .
clone size: .
CDR3 protein: CASKPGALTDTQYF
CDR3 DNA: TGTGCCAGCAAGCCGGGGGCGTTGACAGATACGCAGTATTTT

J gene: TRBJ2-1
V gene: TRBV28
D gene: TRBD2
clone size: .
CDR3 protein: CASSLPPGGAGVYNEQFF
CDR3 DNA: TGTGCCAGCAGTTTACCCCCCGGGGGAGCGGGAGTCTACAATGAGCAGTTCTTC

J gene: TRBJ2-3
V gene: TRBV7-9
D gene: .
clone size: .
CDR3 protein: CASSLLSPRDTDTQYF
CDR3 DNA: TGTGCCAGCAGCTTGCTGTCCCCACGCGACACAGATACGCAGTATTTT

J gene: TRBJ1-4
V gene: TRBV7-6
D gene: .
clone size: once
CDR3 protein: CASSSPLTEKLFF
CDR3 DNA: TGTGCCAGCAGCTCCCCCCTTACAGAAAAACTGTTTTTT

J gene: TRBJ2-7
V gene: TRBV6-1
D gene: TRBD1
clone size: once
CDR3 protein: CASRRDRLYEQYF
CDR3 DNA: TGTGCCAGCCGCCGGGACAGGTTATACGAGCAGTACTTC

J gene: TRBJ1-1
V gene: TRBV27
D gene: .
clone size: once
CDR3 protein: CASSQQGVITEAFF
CDR3 DNA: TGTGCCAGCAGCCAACAGGGCGTAATCACTGAAGCTTTCTTT

J gene: TRBJ2-7
V gene: TRBV30
D gene: TRBD2
clone size: .
CDR3 protein: CAQQAGGYEQYF
CDR3 DNA: TGTGCCCAGCAGGCGGGGGGTTACGAGCAGTACTTC

J gene: TRBJ2-3
V gene: TRBV29-1
D gene: TRBD1
clone size: .
CDR3 protein: CSVEAGTEKTDTQYF
CDR3 DNA: TGCAGCGTTGAAGCCGGGACAGAGAAGACAGATACGCAGTATTTT

J gene: TRBJ2-7
V gene: TRBV5-8
D gene: .
clone size: .
CDR3 protein: CASSWGDTVDEQYF
CDR3 DNA: TGTGCCAGCAGCTGGGGGGACACCGTGGACGAGCAGTACTTC

J gene: TRBJ2-2
V gene: TRBV19
D gene: TRBD2
clone size: .
CDR3 protein: CASSILLAGVSTGELFF
CDR3 DNA: TGTGCCAGTAGTATACTACTAGCGGGAGTTTCGACCGGGGAGCTGTTTTTT

J gene: TRBJ2-3
V gene: TRBV4-2
D gene: .
clone size: .
CDR3 protein: CASSQDWGMGTDTQYF
CDR3 DNA: TGTGCCAGCAGCCAAGATTGGGGGATGGGGACAGATACGCAGTATTTT

J gene: TRBJ2-5
V gene: TRBV19
D gene: .
clone size: .
CDR3 protein: CASSMGRTGFRETQYF
CDR3 DNA: TGTGCCAGTAGTATGGGGAGGACGGGATTCCGGGAGACCCAGTACTTC

J gene: TRBJ2-7
V gene: TRBV18
D gene: TRBD2
clone size: .
CDR3 protein: CASSPLAGSSYEQYF
CDR3 DNA: TGTGCCAGCTCACCACTAGCGGGATCCTCCTACGAGCAGTACTTC

J gene: TRBJ2-4
V gene: TRBV29-1
D gene: .
clone size: .
CDR3 protein: CSVVGQGGNIQYF
CDR3 DNA: TGCAGCGTTGTAGGGCAAGGAGGGAACATTCAGTACTTC

J gene: TRBJ2-2
V gene: TRBV6-6
D gene: .
clone size: .
CDR3 protein: CASSYSSTQAGELFF
CDR3 DNA: TGTGCCAGCAGTTACTCATCGACACAGGCCGGGGAGCTGTTTTTT

J gene: TRBJ2-3
V gene: TRBV7-9
D gene: .
clone size: .
CDR3 protein: CASSTVSIDTDTQYF
CDR3 DNA: TGTGCCAGCAGCACCGTGTCGATAGACACAGATACGCAGTATTTT

J gene: TRBJ2-2
V gene: TRBV4-2
D gene: TRBD2
clone size: .
CDR3 protein: CASSQGLAGVATGELFF
CDR3 DNA: TGTGCCAGCAGCCAAGGACTAGCGGGAGTCGCCACCGGGGAGCTGTTTTTT

J gene: TRBJ2-1
V gene: TRBV28
D gene: .
clone size: .
CDR3 protein: CASSLGTGAEQFF
CDR3 DNA: TGTGCCAGCAGTTTAGGGACTGGGGCTGAGCAGTTCTTC